These T cell receptor beta chains were read from a single sample in a study of cytomegalovirus exposure and HLA in healthy donors. Assay: immunoSEQ multiplex PCR; the TCRdb copy retains only in-frame clones and omits some. The sample yields about 130,000 clones, about 77% seen once. Sequencing input: PBMCs. Receptor source: a woman in her thirties or forties in good health and CMV-seronegative. CDR3s leave out the opening cysteine and the closing phenylalanine or tryptophan.

J: TRBJ1-2
V: TRBV6-1
CDR3: ASIRNGQGAYGYT

J: TRBJ2-7
V: TRBV10-3
CDR3: AISEYSSYEQY

J: TRBJ2-7
V: TRBV19
CDR3: ASSMGQGASYEQY

J: TRBJ2-7
V: TRBV5-1
CDR3: ASSLARTSGGYEQY

J: TRBJ1-2
V: TRBV2
CDR3: ASSESGGQGGYGYT

J: TRBJ1-2
V: TRBV27
CDR3: ASSPGQALSNYGYT

J: TRBJ1-2
V: TRBV6-5
CDR3: ASSYSVLSYGYT

J: TRBJ2-1
V: TRBV5-1
CDR3: ASSPAGGSYNEQF

J: TRBJ1-2
V: TRBV5-1
CDR3: ASSLAPGTASYGYT

J: TRBJ2-7
V: TRBV7-6
CDR3: ASSSLAGGSYEQY